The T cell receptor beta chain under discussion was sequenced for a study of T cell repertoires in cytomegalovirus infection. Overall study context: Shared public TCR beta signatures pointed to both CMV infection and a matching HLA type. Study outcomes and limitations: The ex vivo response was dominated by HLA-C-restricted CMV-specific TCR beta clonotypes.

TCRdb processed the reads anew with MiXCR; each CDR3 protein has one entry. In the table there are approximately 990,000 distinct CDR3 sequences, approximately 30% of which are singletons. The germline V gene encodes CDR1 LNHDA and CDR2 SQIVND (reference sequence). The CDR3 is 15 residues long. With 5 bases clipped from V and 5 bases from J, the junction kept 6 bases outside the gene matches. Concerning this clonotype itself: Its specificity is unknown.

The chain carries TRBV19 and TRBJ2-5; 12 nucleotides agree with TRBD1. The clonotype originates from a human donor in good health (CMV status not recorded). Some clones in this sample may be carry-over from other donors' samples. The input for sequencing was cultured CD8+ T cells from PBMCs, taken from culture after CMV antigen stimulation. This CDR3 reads CASSPGDRGRETQYF. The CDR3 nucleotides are TGTGCCAGTAGTCCCGGGGACAGGGGGCGGGAGACCCAGTACTTC.